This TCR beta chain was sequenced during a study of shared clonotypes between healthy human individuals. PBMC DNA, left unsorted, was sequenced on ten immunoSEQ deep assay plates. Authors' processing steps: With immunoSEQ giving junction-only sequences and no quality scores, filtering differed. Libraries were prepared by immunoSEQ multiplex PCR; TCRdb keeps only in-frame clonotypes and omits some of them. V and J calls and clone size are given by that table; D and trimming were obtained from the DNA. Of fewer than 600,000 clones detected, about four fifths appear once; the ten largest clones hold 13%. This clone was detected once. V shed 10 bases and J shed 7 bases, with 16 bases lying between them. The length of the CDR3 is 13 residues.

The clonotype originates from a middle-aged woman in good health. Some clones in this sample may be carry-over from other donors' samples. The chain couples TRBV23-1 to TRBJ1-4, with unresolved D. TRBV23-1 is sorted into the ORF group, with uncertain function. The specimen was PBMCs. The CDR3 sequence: CAIIAHFGEKLFF. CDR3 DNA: TGCGCCATCATCGCCCATTTTGGTGAAAAACTGTTTTTT.